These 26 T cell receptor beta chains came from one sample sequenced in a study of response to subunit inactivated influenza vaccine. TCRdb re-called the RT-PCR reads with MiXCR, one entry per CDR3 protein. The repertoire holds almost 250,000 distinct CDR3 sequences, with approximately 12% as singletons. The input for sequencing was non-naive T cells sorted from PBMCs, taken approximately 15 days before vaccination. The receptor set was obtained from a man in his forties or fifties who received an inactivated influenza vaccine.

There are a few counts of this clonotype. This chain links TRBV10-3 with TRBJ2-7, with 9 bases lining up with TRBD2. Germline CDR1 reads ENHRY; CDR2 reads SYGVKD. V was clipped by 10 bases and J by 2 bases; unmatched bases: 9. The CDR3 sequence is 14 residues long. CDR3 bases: TGTGCCACCGGGGGGCTAGCGGGGACCTACGAGCAGTACTTC. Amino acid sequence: CATGGLAGTYEQYF.

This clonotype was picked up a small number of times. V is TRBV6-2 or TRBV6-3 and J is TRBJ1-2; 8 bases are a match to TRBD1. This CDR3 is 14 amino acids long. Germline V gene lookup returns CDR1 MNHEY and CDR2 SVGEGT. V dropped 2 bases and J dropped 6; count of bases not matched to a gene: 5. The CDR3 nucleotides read TGTGCCAGCAGTTACCACCAGGGGGCAAATGGCTACACCTTC. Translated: CASSYHQGANGYTF.

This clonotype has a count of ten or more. CDR3 sequence (DNA): TGTGCCAGCAGCTTGACAGATTCCTACAATGAGCAGTTCTTC. Amino acids: CASSLTDSYNEQFF. This sequence joins TRBV5-5 and TRBJ2-1; D unresolved. V lost 1 base and J lost 1, with 6 bases in between. Germline V lookup: CDR1 SGHKS, CDR2 YYEKEE (reference sequence). This CDR3 is 14 amino acids long. Full variable domain (remainder filled in from reference TRBV5-5 and TRBJ2-1): DAGVTQSPTHLIKTRGQQVTLRCSPISGHKSVSWYQQVLGQGPQFIFQYYEKEERGRGNFPDRFSARQFPNYSSELNVNALLLGDSALYLCASSLTDSYNEQFFGPGTRLTVL.

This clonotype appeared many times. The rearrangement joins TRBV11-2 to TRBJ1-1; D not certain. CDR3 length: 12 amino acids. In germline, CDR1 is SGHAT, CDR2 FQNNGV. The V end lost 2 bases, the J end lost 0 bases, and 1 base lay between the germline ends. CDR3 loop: CASSLLNTEAFF. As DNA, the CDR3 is TGTGCCAGCAGCTTACTGAACACTGAAGCTTTCTTT. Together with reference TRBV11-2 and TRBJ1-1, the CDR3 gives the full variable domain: EAGVAQSPRYKIIEKRQSVAFWCNPISGHATLYWYQQILGQGPKLLIQFQNNGVVDDSQLPKDRFSAERLKGVDSTLKIQPAKLEDSAVYLCASSLLNTEAFFGQGTRLTVV.

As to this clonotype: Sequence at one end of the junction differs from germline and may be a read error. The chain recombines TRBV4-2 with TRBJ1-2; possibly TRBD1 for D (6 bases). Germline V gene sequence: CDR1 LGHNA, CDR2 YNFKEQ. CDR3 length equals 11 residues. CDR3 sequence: CASSQDTDRFF. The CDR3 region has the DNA TGTGCCAGCAGCCAAGATACCGACAGGTTCTTC.

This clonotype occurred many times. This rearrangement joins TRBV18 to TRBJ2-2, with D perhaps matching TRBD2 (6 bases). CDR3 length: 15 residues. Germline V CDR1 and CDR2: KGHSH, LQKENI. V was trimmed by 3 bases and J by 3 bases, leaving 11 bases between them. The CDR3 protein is CASSPRGSYTGELFF. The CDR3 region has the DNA TGTGCCAGCTCACCGCGGGGCTCTTACACCGGGGAGCTGTTTTTT.

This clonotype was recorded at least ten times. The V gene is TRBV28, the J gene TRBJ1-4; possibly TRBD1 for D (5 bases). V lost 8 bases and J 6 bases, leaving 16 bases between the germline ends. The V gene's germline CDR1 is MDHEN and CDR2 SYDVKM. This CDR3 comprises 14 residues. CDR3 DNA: TGTGCCAGCGGCCGTCTTTGGGGGGATGAAAAACTGTTTTTT. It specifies CASGRLWGDEKLFF.

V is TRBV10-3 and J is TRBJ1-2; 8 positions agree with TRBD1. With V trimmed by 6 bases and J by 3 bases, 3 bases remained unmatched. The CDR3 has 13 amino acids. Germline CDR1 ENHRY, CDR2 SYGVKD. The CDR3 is CAIREGQDYGYTF. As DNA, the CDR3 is TGTGCCATCAGGGAGGGACAGGACTATGGCTACACCTTC.

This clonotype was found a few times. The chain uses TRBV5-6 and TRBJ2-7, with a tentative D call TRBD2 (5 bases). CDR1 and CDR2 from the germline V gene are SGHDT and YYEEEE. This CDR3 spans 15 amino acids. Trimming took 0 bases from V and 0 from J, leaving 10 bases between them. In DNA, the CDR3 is TGTGCCAGCAGCTTGGTATGGGAGATCTCCTACGAGCAGTACTTC. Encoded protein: CASSLVWEISYEQYF.

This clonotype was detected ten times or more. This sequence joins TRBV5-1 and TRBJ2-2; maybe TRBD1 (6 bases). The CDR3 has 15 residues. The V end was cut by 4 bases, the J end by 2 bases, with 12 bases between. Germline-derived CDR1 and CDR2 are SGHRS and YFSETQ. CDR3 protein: CASSQGTANTGELFF. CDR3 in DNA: TGCGCCAGCAGCCAGGGGACGGCAAACACCGGGGAGCTGTTTTTT.

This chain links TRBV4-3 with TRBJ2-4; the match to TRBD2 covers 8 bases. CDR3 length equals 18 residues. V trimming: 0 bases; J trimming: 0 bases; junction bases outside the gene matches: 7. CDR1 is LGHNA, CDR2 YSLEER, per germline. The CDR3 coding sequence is TGCGCCAGCAGCCAAGATCATCCAGCGGGAGTAGCCAAAAACATTCAGTACTTC. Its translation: CASSQDHPAGVAKNIQYF.

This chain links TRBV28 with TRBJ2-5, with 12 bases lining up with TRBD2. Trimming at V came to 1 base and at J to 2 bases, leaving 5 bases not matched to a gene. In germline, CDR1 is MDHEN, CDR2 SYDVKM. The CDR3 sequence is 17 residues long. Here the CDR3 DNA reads TGTGCCAGCAGTTTATCCTTTCTAGCGGGGGGGCAAGAGACCCAGTACTTC. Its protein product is CASSLSFLAGGQETQYF.

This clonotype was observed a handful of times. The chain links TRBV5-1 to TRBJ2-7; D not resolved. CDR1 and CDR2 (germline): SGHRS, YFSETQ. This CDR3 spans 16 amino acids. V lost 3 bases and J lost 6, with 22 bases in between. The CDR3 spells CASSSGASFLASEQYF. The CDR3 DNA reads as TGCGCCAGCAGCTCCGGAGCCAGCTTTCTGGCTAGCGAGCAGTACTTC.

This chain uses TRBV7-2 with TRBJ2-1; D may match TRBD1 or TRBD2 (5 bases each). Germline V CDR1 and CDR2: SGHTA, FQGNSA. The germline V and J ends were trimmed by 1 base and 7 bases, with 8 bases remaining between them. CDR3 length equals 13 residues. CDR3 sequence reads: CASSLEGRNEQFF. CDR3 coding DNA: TGTGCCAGCAGCTTAGAGGGGAGAAATGAGCAGTTCTTC.

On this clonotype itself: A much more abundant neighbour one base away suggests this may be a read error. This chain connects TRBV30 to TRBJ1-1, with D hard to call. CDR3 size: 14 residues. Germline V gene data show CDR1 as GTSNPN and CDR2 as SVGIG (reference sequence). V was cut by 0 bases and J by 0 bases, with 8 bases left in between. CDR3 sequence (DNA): TGTGCCTGGAGTGTTGGGGTTATGAACACTGAAGCTTTCTTT. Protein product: CAWSVGVMNTEAFF.

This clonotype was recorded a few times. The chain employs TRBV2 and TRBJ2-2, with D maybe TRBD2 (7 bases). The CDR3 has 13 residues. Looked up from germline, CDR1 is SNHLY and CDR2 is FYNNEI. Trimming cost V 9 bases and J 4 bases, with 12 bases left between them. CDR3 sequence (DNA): TGTGCCAGTAACAGGGAGGGCACCGGGGAGCTGTTTTTT. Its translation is CASNREGTGELFF.

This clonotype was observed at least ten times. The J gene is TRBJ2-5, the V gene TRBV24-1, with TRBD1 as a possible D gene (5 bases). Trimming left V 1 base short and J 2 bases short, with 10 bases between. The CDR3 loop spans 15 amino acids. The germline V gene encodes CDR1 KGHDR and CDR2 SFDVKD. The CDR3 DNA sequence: TGTGCCACCAGTGATTTTGGGCAGGGACAAGAGACCCAGTACTTC. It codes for CATSDFGQGQETQYF.

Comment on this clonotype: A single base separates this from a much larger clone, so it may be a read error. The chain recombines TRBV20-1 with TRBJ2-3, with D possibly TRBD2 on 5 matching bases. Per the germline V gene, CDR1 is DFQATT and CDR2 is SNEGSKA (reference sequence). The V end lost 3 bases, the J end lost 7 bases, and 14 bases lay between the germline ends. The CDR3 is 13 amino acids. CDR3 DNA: TGCAGTGCTAGGAGGGCCGCAATGCATACGCAGTATTTT. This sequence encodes CSARRAAMHTQYF.

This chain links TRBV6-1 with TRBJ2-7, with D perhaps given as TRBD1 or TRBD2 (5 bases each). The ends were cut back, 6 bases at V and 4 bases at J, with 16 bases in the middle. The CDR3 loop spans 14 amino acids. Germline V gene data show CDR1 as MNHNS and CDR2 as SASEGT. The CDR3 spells CASSRTGTRYEQYF. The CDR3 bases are TGTGCCAGCAGCCGAACCGGGACCAGGTACGAGCAGTACTTC.

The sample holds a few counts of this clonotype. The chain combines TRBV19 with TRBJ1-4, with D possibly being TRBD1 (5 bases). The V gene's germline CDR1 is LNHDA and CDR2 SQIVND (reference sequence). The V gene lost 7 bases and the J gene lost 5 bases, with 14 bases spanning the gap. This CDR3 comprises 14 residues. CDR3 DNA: TGTGCCAGTAAACCCTCCGGGGGAAATGAAAAACTGTTTTTT. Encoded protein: CASKPSGGNEKLFF.

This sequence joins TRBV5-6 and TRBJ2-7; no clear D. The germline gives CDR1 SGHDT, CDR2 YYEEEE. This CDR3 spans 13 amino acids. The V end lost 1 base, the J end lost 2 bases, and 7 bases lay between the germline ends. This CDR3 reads CASSLSVTYEQYF. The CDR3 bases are TGTGCCAGCAGCTTGTCGGTTACCTACGAGCAGTACTTC.

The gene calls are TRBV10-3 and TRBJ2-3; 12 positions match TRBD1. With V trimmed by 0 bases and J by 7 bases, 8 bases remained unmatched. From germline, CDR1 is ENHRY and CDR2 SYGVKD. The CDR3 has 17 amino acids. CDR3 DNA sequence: TGTGCCATCAGTGAGTCAGGCGGGACAGGGGGCCTGAATACGCAGTATTTT. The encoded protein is CAISESGGTGGLNTQYF.

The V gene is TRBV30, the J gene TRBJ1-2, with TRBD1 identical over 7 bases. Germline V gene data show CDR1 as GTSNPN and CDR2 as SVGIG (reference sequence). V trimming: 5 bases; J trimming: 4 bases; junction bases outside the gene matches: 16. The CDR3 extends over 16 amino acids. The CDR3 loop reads CAWSPPVGTETYGYTF. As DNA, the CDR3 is TGTGCCTGGTCGCCCCCGGTTGGGACAGAGACCTATGGCTACACCTTC.

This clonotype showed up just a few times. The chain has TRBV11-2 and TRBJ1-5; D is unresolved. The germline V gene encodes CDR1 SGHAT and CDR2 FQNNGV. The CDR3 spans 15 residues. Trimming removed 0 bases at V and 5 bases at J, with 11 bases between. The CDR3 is CASSLDAGLHQPQHF. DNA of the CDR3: TGTGCCAGCAGCTTAGATGCGGGATTGCATCAGCCCCAGCATTTT.

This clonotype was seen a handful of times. The CDR3 region has the DNA TGTGCCAGCAGCCCCTCCTGGGGGGTTACCGGGGAGCTGTTTTTT. It yields the protein CASSPSWGVTGELFF. This chain uses TRBV7-2 with TRBJ2-2; the D gene is possibly TRBD2 (6 bases). Between the trimmed V and J ends, which lost 5 bases and 5 bases, there was a span of 15 bases. The CDR3 is 15 residues long. From germline, CDR1 is SGHTA and CDR2 FQGNSA.

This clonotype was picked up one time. The CDR3 spells CASSLRLAGGGTGELFF. CDR3 nucleotide sequence: TGTGCCAGCAGTTTAAGGCTAGCGGGAGGCGGTACCGGGGAGCTGTTTTTT. This chain connects TRBV27 to TRBJ2-2, with 11 bases lining up with TRBD2. Germline lookup yields CDR1 MNHEY and CDR2 SMNVEV (reference sequence). V shed 2 bases and J 5 bases; nucleotides not matched to a gene: 7. This CDR3 is built from 17 residues.